This TCR beta chain comes out of a study of blood T cell repertoires in COVID-19. The V end lost 4 bases, the J end lost 2 bases, and 21 bases lay between the germline ends. This CDR3 is 17 amino acids long. The germline gives CDR1 SEHNR, CDR2 FQNEAQ (reference sequence). Clones were read by immunoSEQ multiplex PCR, and TCRdb kept only the in-frame ones, dropping some. Of around 70,000 clones listed, 65% to 90% are singletons. The chain employs TRBV7-9 and TRBJ2-7; a possible D gene is TRBD2 (8 bases). The TCR comes from a man older than 75 with acute or convalescent COVID-19. The sequencing sample was made of peripheral blood. The CDR3, as DNA: TGTGCCAGCAGCTCAACCCGGGAGGGGACAGATCCCTACGAGCAGTACTTC. Translation: CASSSTREGTDPYEQYF.